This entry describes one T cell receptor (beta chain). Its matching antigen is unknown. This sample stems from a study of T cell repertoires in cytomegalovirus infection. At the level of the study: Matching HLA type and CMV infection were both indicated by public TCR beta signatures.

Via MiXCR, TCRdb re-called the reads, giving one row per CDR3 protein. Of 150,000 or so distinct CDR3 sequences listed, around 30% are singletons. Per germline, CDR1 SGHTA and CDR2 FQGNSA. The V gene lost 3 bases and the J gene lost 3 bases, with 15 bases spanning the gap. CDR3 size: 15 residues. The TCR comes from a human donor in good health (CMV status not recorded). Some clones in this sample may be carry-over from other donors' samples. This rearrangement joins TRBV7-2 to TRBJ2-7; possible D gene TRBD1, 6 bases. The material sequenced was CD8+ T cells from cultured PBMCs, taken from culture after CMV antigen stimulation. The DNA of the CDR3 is TGTGCCAGCAGCTTTCAACCGGGACAACACTACGAGCAGTACTTC. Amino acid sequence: CASSFQPGQHYEQYF.